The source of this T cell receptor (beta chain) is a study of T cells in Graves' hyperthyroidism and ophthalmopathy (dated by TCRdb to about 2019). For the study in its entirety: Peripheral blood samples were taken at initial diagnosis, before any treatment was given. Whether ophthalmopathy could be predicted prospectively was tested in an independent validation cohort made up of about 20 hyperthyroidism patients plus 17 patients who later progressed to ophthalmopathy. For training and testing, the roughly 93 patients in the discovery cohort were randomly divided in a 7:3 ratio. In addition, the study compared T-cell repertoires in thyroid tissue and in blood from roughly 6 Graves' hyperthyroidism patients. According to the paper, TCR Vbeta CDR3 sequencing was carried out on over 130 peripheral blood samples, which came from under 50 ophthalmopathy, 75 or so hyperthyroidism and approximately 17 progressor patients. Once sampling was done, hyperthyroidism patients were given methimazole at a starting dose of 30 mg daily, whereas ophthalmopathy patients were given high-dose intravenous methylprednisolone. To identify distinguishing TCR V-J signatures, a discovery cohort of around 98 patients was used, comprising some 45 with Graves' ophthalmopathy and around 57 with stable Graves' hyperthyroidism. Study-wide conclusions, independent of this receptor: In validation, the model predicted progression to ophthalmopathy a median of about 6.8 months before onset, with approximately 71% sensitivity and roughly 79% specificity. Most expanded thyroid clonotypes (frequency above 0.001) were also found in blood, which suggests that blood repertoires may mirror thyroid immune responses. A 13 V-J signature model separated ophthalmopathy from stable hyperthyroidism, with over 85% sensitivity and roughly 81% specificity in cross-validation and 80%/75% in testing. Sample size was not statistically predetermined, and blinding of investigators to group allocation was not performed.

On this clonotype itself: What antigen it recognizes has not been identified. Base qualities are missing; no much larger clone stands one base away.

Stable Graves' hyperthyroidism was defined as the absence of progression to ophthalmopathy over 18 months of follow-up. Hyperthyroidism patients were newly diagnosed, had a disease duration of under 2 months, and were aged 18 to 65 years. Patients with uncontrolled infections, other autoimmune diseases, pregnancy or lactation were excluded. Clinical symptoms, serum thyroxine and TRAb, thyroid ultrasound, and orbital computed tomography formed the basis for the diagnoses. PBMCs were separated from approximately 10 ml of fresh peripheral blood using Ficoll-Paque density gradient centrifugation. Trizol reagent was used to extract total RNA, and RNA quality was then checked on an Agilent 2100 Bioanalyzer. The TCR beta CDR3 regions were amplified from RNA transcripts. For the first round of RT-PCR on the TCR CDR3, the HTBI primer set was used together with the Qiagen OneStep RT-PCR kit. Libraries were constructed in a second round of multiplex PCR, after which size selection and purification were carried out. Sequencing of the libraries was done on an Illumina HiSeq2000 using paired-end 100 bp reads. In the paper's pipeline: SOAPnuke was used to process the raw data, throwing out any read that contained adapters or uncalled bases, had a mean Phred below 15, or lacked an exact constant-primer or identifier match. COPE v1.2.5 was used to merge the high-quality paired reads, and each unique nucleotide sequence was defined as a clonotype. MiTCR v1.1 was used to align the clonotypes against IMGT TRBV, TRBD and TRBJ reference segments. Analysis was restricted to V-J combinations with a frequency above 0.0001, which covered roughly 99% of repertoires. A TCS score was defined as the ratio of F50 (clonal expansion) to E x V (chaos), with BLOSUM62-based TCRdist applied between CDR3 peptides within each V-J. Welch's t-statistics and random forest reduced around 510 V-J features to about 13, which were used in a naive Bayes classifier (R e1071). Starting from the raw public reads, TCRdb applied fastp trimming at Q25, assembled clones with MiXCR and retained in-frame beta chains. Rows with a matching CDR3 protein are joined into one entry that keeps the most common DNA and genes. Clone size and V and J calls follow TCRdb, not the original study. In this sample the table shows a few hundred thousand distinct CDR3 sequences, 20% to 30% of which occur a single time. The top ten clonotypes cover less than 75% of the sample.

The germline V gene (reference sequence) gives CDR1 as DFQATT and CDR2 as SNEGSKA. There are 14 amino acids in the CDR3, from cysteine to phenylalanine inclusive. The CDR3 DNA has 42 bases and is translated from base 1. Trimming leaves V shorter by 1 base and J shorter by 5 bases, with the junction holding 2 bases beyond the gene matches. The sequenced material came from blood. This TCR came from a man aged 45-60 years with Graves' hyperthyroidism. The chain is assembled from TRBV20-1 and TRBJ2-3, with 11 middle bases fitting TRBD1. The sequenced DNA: TGCAGTGCTAGAGCCGGGACAGGGGGAGATACGCAGTATTTT. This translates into CSARAGTGGDTQYF.